This T cell receptor beta chain was sequenced during a study of T cell responses to AZD1222 COVID-19 vaccine. The length of the CDR3 is 13 residues. V shed 0 bases and J shed 5 bases, with 7 bases lying between them. Germline assignment: CDR1 KGHSH and CDR2 LQKENI. Some clones are missing from TCRdb's copy, which holds only in-frame ones; the method was immunoSEQ multiplex PCR. This sample yields 180,000 or so clones, of which about 95% are seen a single time; about 0.6% belongs to the top ten. The chain links TRBV18 to TRBJ2-5; maybe TRBD2 (5 bases). Sequencing was performed on peripheral blood, taken on day 0 of AZD1222 vaccination. The source is an adult in good health. The CDR3 DNA follows: TGTGCCAGCTCACCACCGGGCGGGGAGACCCAGTACTTC. Amino acid sequence: CASSPPGGETQYF.